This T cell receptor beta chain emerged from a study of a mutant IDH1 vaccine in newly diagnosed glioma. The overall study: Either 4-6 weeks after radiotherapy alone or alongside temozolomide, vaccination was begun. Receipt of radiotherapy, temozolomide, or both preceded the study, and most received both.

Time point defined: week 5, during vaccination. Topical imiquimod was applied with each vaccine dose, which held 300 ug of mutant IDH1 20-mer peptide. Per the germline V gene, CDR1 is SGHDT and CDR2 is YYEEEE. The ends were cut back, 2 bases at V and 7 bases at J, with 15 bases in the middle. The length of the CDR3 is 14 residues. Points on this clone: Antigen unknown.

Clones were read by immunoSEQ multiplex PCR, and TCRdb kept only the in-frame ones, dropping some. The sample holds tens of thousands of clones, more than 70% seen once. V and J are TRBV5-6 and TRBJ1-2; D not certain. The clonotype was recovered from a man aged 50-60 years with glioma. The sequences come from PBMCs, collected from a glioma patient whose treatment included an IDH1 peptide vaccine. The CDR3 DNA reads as TGTGCCAGCAGCTTAGGCCAGCTTAAGGTTGGCTACACCTTC. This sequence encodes CASSLGQLKVGYTF.